Below, 31 T cell receptor beta chains from the same sample are listed, as sequenced in a study of blood T cell repertoires in COVID-19. Data came from immunoSEQ multiplex PCR; TCRdb stores just in-frame clones and leaves some out. The sample holds a few hundred thousand clones, 88% seen once. Sequenced: PBMCs or T cells enriched from blood (not recorded which). The receptors derive from a woman aged 55-69 years in a cohort exposed to, infected with or recovered from COVID-19 (not recorded which).

This clone has only one observation. The CDR3 sequence: CASSIEGQLPNYGYTF. The CDR3 DNA follows: TGTGCCAGTAGTATAGAGGGACAGCTCCCTAACTATGGCTACACCTTC. This chain uses TRBV19 with TRBJ1-2, with TRBD1 matching over 7 bases. V lost 0 bases and J lost 0; bases outside the gene matches: 4. Germline V gives CDR1 LNHDA, CDR2 SQIVND (reference sequence). This CDR3 has 16 amino acids.

J is TRBJ2-7 and V is TRBV2; unclear D gene. CDR1 SNHLY and CDR2 FYNNEI come from the germline V gene. There are 15 residues in the CDR3. Trimming shortened V by 4 bases and J by 0 bases, and 13 bases separated the two germline ends. CDR3 coding DNA: TGTGCCAGCAGTGGTTTCCAGGCGAGCTCCTACGAGCAGTACTTC. This translates into CASSGFQASSYEQYF.

The chain carries TRBV7-9 and TRBJ1-1; D remains unclear. The CDR3 length is 15 residues. V was pared by 5 bases and J by 8 bases, with 21 bases between. CDR1 is SEHNR and CDR2 is FQNEAQ in the germline V gene (reference sequence). The CDR3 DNA is TGTGCCAGCAGCCCGAAACGAACGGGAGCTACGGAAGCTTTCTTT. It is translated as CASSPKRTGATEAFF.

This rearrangement joins TRBV2 to TRBJ2-1; no firm D call. This CDR3 spans 14 amino acids. The V end was cut by 7 bases, the J end by 0 bases, with 10 bases between. Germline CDR1 is SNHLY and CDR2 is FYNNEI. CDR3 bases: TGTGCCAGCATCCTTAGAGGCTCCTACAATGAGCAGTTCTTC. This sequence encodes CASILRGSYNEQFF.

In this sample, this clone turned up a few times. This chain connects TRBV28 to TRBJ2-4; weak D call: TRBD1 (6 bases). V was trimmed by 5 bases and J by 0 bases, leaving 11 bases between them. The CDR3 sequence is 15 residues long. The germline CDR1 and CDR2 sequences are MDHEN and SYDVKM. DNA of the CDR3: TGTGCCAGCAGTGGGATCAGGGGAGCCAAAAACATTCAGTACTTC. Amino acid sequence: CASSGIRGAKNIQYF. The whole variable domain, filled in from reference TRBV28 and TRBJ2-4, reads DVKVTQSSRYLVKRTGEKVFLECVQDMDHENMFWYRQDPGLGLRLIYFSYDVKMKEKGDIPEGYSVSREKKERFSLILESASTNQTSMYLCASSGIRGAKNIQYFGAGTRLSVL.

The V gene is TRBV5-1, the J gene TRBJ1-3, with a tentative D call TRBD1 (6 bases). Trimming left V 4 bases short and J 3 bases short, with 14 bases between. CDR3 length: 15 amino acids. CDR1 is SGHRS, CDR2 YFSETQ, per germline. The CDR3 nucleotides read TGCGCCAGCAGCAATCCGGGGGGGCGTGGAAACACCATATATTTT. Its translation: CASSNPGGRGNTIYF.

The chain links TRBV18 to TRBJ2-7; 10 positions agree with TRBD2. Looked up from germline, CDR1 is KGHSH and CDR2 is LQKENI. V lost 6 bases to trimming and J lost 1 base; unmatched junction nucleotides: 6. This CDR3 is built from 15 residues. This chain's CDR3 is CASSPLAGASYEQYF. In nucleotides, the CDR3 is TGTGCCAGCTCCCCTCTAGCGGGGGCTTCCTACGAGCAGTACTTC.

This clone was picked up one time. This chain uses TRBV5-4 with TRBJ2-2; perhaps TRBD2 as D (5 bases). Germline V CDR1 and CDR2: SGHNT, YYREEE (reference sequence). The CDR3 covers 14 residues. Trimming took off 2 bases at V and 3 bases at J, with 8 bases between the two ends. CDR3 nucleotide sequence: TGTGCCAGCAGCTTCCGGGAACACACCGGGGAGCTGTTTTTT. Its translation is CASSFREHTGELFF.

This clone was seen more than once but under ten times. The V and J genes are TRBV28 and TRBJ1-2; 8 nucleotides align to TRBD1. The trim removed 3 bases at V and 4 bases at J, leaving 7 bases unmatched. This CDR3 spans 15 amino acids. Germline-derived CDR1 and CDR2 are MDHEN and SYDVKM. The CDR3 loop is CASSLGGQATYGYTF. The CDR3 coding sequence is TGTGCCAGCAGTTTGGGGGGACAGGCTACCTATGGCTACACCTTC.

This chain uses TRBV9 with TRBJ1-5; 9 bases are a match to TRBD1. Losses at the gene ends were 3 bases for V and 5 bases for J; bases not matched to a gene: 0. The CDR3 has 13 amino acids. The germline CDR1 and CDR2 sequences are SGDLS and YYNGEE. The CDR3 bases are TGTGCCAGCAGCGGGACAGGGGATCAGCCCCAGCATTTT. This sequence encodes CASSGTGDQPQHF.

V gene TRBV7-9 combines with J gene TRBJ2-4; maybe TRBD2 (5 bases). CDR1 and CDR2 from the germline V gene are SEHNR and FQNEAQ (reference sequence). The CDR3 length is 14 residues. Deletions cut 3 bases from V and 0 bases from J, with 6 bases between. The CDR3 region is CASSFGLAKNIQYF. DNA for the CDR3: TGTGCCAGCAGCTTCGGACTAGCCAAAAACATTCAGTACTTC.

This chain links TRBV7-9 with TRBJ2-3, with D possibly TRBD2 on 6 matching bases. Germline V CDR1 and CDR2: SEHNR, FQNEAQ (reference sequence). Trimming removed 5 bases at V and 1 base at J, with 16 bases between. The CDR3 loop spans 16 amino acids. As DNA, the CDR3 is TGTGCCAGCAGCCCACCCCTGACGGGGGGCACAGATACGCAGTATTTT. It is translated as CASSPPLTGGTDTQYF.

This chain joins TRBV7-3 and TRBJ2-5; D is possibly TRBD1 (8 bases). The V gene lost 2 bases and the J gene lost 5 bases, with 15 bases spanning the gap. The germline V gene encodes CDR1 SGHTA and CDR2 FQGTGA. This CDR3 contains 15 residues. CDR3 residues: CASSLSLQGGETQYF. CDR3 nucleotide sequence: TGTGCCAGCAGCTTATCCCTACAGGGGGGGGAGACCCAGTACTTC.

The chain joins TRBV4-2 to TRBJ1-3; tentatively, D is TRBD1 (6 bases). CDR1 is LGHNA, CDR2 YNFKEQ, per germline. The CDR3 spans 15 residues. V dropped 3 bases and J dropped 4 bases, with 13 bases sitting between them. CDR3 DNA sequence: TGTGCCAGCAGCCAGTTACAGGGTACCGGAAACACCATATATTTT. Amino acid sequence: CASSQLQGTGNTIYF.

The chain links TRBV2 to TRBJ2-1, with 8 positions matching TRBD1. The CDR3 extends over 15 amino acids. Trimming cost V 7 bases and J 3 bases; bases outside gene matches: 8. Germline loops: CDR1 SNHLY, CDR2 FYNNEI. The CDR3 protein is CASTGGRGLYNEQFF. In DNA form, the CDR3 reads TGTGCCAGCACAGGGGGCAGAGGCCTCTACAATGAGCAGTTCTTC.

A single count supports this clone. The chain couples TRBV5-1 to TRBJ1-1, with D perhaps matching TRBD1 (6 bases). Germline loops: CDR1 SGHRS, CDR2 YFSETQ. The CDR3 is 13 residues long. Trimming left V 0 bases short and J 8 bases short, with 11 bases between. The CDR3 here is CASSLVDSLEAFF. The CDR3, as DNA: TGCGCCAGCAGCTTGGTGGACAGCTTAGAAGCTTTCTTT.

The V and J genes are TRBV4-3 and TRBJ1-5, with 7 bases lining up with TRBD1. Germline V gives CDR1 LGHNA, CDR2 YSLEER. This CDR3 is built from 17 residues. With 0 bases clipped from V and 2 bases from J, the junction kept 7 bases outside the gene matches. CDR3 sequence (DNA): TGCGCCAGCAGCCAAGATCCTGAGACAGGGCGCAATCAGCCCCAGCATTTT. This encodes CASSQDPETGRNQPQHF.

The V and J genes are TRBV6-4 and TRBJ2-2, with D tentatively TRBD2 (7 bases). The CDR3 spans 17 residues. V was pared by 0 bases and J by 3 bases, with 14 bases between. The germline V gene has CDR1 MRHNA and CDR2 SNTAGT. The CDR3 region is CASSDSRGAPHTGELFF. The DNA of the CDR3 is TGTGCCAGCAGTGACTCCCGGGGGGCCCCTCACACCGGGGAGCTGTTTTTT.

The genes are TRBV30 and TRBJ1-5; 9 bases are shared with TRBD1. V lost 3 bases, J lost 4 bases, and 4 bases stayed unmatched. In germline, CDR1 is GTSNPN, CDR2 SVGIG (reference sequence). The CDR3 length is 14 residues. The CDR3: CAWREGTGNQPQHF. The CDR3 bases are TGTGCCTGGAGGGAGGGGACAGGGAATCAGCCCCAGCATTTT.

The chain has TRBV2 and TRBJ2-7; 9 nucleotides line up with TRBD2. V trimming: 8 bases; J trimming: 5 bases; junction bases outside the gene matches: 10. The CDR3 length is 14 residues. Germline values: CDR1 SNHLY, CDR2 FYNNEI. The DNA for the CDR3 is TGTGCCAGCCGTTCTAGCGGGAAGGGCGACGAGCAGTACTTC. Residues: CASRSSGKGDEQYF.

This clone appeared a single time. V gene TRBV10-3 combines with J gene TRBJ2-3; TRBD2 matches 7 bases. Unmatched junction bases numbered 12, after V lost 10 bases and J lost 2 bases. In germline, CDR1 is ENHRY, CDR2 SYGVKD. This CDR3 contains 15 residues. The CDR3 loop is CATSSGTYSTDTQYF. CDR3 DNA sequence: TGTGCCACCTCTAGCGGAACGTACTCCACAGATACGCAGTATTTT.

The chain couples TRBV13 to TRBJ2-5; 8 bases map to TRBD1. V was pared by 4 bases and J by 5 bases, with 3 bases of the junction left unmatched. CDR3 length: 13 amino acids. Germline values: CDR1 PRHDT, CDR2 FYEKMQ (reference sequence). DNA for the CDR3: TGTGCCAGCAGCTCCAGGGGGCCTGAGACCCAGTACTTC. It is translated as CASSSRGPETQYF.

V usage is TRBV5-1 and J usage is TRBJ1-4; D is undetermined. The germline CDR1 and CDR2 sequences are SGHRS and YFSETQ. This CDR3 spans 13 amino acids. V lost 0 bases and J lost 7, with 7 bases in between. CDR3 protein: CASSLGGIEKLFF. Written as DNA, the CDR3 is TGCGCCAGCAGCTTGGGAGGGATTGAAAAACTGTTTTTT.

V usage is TRBV6-2 or TRBV6-3 and J usage is TRBJ1-2; D unresolved. The CDR3 sequence is 14 residues long. The germline gives CDR1 MNHEY, CDR2 SVGEGT. V dropped 0 bases and J dropped 3 bases, with 8 bases sitting between them. The CDR3 DNA follows: TGTGCCAGCAGTTACTCGACCGGAGACTATGGCTACACCTTC. This sequence encodes CASSYSTGDYGYTF.

This clone has only one observation. The chain uses TRBV18 and TRBJ1-3; D possibly corresponds to TRBD1 (6 bases). V lost 5 bases, J lost 0 bases, and 11 bases lay in between. This CDR3 comprises 15 residues. Per the germline V gene, CDR1 is KGHSH and CDR2 is LQKENI. The CDR3 region is CASSVSGVSGNTIYF. The DNA of the CDR3 is TGTGCCAGCTCAGTCTCAGGGGTCTCTGGAAACACCATATATTTT.

This clone has only one observation. This chain links TRBV9 with TRBJ2-3; 8 nucleotides match TRBD2. The trim removed 0 bases at V and 10 bases at J, leaving 13 bases unmatched. CDR1 SGDLS and CDR2 YYNGEE come from the germline V gene. CDR3 length: 16 residues. Here the CDR3 DNA reads TGTGCCAGCAGCGTAGTGGGTAGCGGGATTCAGCATGCGCAGTATTTT. Protein sequence: CASSVVGSGIQHAQYF.

CDR3 sequence (DNA): TGTGCCAGCAGTTTCATTCAGGACATTGCCTACGAGCAGTACTTC. Encoded protein: CASSFIQDIAYEQYF. V is TRBV28 and J is TRBJ2-7, with a possible D match to TRBD1 (5 bases). The CDR3 has 15 amino acids. Trimming removed 3 bases at V and 2 bases at J, with 14 bases between. Germline CDR1 MDHEN, CDR2 SYDVKM. The full variable domain, completed using reference TRBV28 and TRBJ2-7, is DVKVTQSSRYLVKRTGEKVFLECVQDMDHENMFWYRQDPGLGLRLIYFSYDVKMKEKGDIPEGYSVSREKKERFSLILESASTNQTSMYLCASSFIQDIAYEQYFGPGTRLTVT.

The V and J genes are TRBV30 and TRBJ1-5; a possible D gene is TRBD1 (5 bases). Germline values: CDR1 GTSNPN, CDR2 SVGIG (reference sequence). V lost 0 bases and J 5 bases, leaving 11 bases between the germline ends. This CDR3 is built from 14 residues. CDR3 in DNA: TGTGCCTGGAGTGTGGGGCAGAAATATCAGCCCCAGCATTTT. It is translated as CAWSVGQKYQPQHF.

The chain carries TRBV30 and TRBJ2-2, with 14 bases lining up with TRBD2. Trimming removed 1 base from V and 7 bases from J; junction bases left unmatched: 11. Germline V gene data show CDR1 as GTSNPN and CDR2 as SVGIG (reference sequence). CDR3 size: 18 residues. CDR3 sequence (DNA): TGTGCCTGGAGTGCAATTAGGACTAGCGGGAGGTCCGGCGGGGAGCTGTTTTTT. Translated: CAWSAIRTSGRSGGELFF.

The chain carries TRBV20-1 and TRBJ2-3, with no clear D. Trimming left V 3 bases short and J 0 bases short, with 13 bases between. Germline loops: CDR1 DFQATT, CDR2 SNEGSKA (reference sequence). The CDR3 consists of 15 residues. The chain's CDR3 is CSASPARKSTDTQYF. Here the CDR3 DNA reads TGCAGTGCTAGTCCAGCGCGCAAAAGCACAGATACGCAGTATTTT.

The chain uses TRBV6-5 and TRBJ2-3; TRBD1 aligns across 8 bases. This CDR3 has 16 residues. J was trimmed by 0 bases and V by 1 base; bases with no gene match: 3. CDR1 and CDR2 (germline): MNHEY, SVGAGI. The CDR3 here is CASSYFGQGSTDTQYF. For the CDR3, the DNA is TGTGCCAGCAGTTACTTCGGACAGGGAAGCACAGATACGCAGTATTTT.